Shown below are 9 T cell receptor beta chains from a single sample sequenced in a study of shared clonotypes between healthy human individuals. Sequencing was performed with immunoSEQ multiplex PCR; in TCRdb, only in-frame clones are kept and a portion is missing. The sample has roughly 2,500,000 clones; approximately 93% are singletons. Sample: naive CD4+ T cells from PBMCs. The subset: CD45RA+ positively selected. The receptor set was obtained from a man aged 18 to 30 in good health. Some clones in this sample may be carry-over from other donors' samples.

The V and J genes are TRBV4-2 and TRBJ2-7, with D possibly TRBD1 on 6 matching bases. CDR1 LGHNA and CDR2 YNFKEQ come from the germline V gene. This CDR3 region has 17 residues. V was pared by 0 bases and J by 1 base, with 16 bases between. The CDR3 region is CASSQEVYLGGSYEQYF. CDR3 coding DNA: TGTGCCAGCAGCCAAGAGGTATACCTAGGGGGATCCTACGAGCAGTACTTC.

The chain couples TRBV28 to TRBJ2-7, with TRBD2 matching 10 bases. Germline V lookup: CDR1 MDHEN, CDR2 SYDVKM. After removal of 7 bases from V and 6 bases from J, the junction contained 21 bases not matched to a gene. The CDR3 consists of 18 residues. The chain's CDR3 is CASIRAGGTYVRIAEQYF. The DNA of the CDR3 is TGTGCCAGCATCAGAGCGGGAGGGACTTACGTGAGAATTGCCGAGCAGTACTTC.

V and J are TRBV10-2 and TRBJ1-2, with 8 bases aligning to TRBD1. V shed 7 bases and J 6 bases; nucleotides not matched to a gene: 13. The CDR3 totals 15 residues. CDR1 and CDR2 (germline): WSHSY, SAAADI. In DNA form, the CDR3 reads TGCGCCAGCAAAGAAAGAGGGACAGGAGATCATGGCTACACCTTC. Encoded protein: CASKERGTGDHGYTF.

CDR3 region: CASRAAGSSNYGYTF. CDR3 bases: TGTGCCAGCAGGGCCGCAGGGTCAAGTAACTATGGCTACACCTTC. The rearrangement uses TRBV25-1 and TRBJ1-2; tentatively, D is TRBD1 (5 bases). Germline V CDR1 and CDR2: MGHDK, SYGVNS. Trimming pared 6 bases from V and 1 base from J, leaving 15 bases between. The CDR3 covers 15 residues.

The chain links TRBV7-9 to TRBJ2-1; 10 bases map to TRBD1. Trimming at V came to 3 bases and at J to 4 bases, leaving 6 bases not matched to a gene. CDR3 length equals 16 residues. Germline-derived CDR1 and CDR2 are SEHNR and FQNEAQ (reference sequence). The CDR3 DNA follows: TGTGCCAGCAGCTTGGGGACAGGGGTCTTGTACAATGAGCAGTTCTTC. Encoded protein: CASSLGTGVLYNEQFF.

On this clone: Other DNA sequences of this sample code for an identical CDR3. The rearrangement joins TRBV18 to TRBJ2-3; D is possibly TRBD2 (5 bases). The V gene's germline CDR1 is KGHSH and CDR2 LQKENI. V was shortened by 3 bases and J by 6 bases, with 7 bases between the two germline ends. The CDR3 loop spans 12 amino acids. In nucleotides, the CDR3 is TGTGCCAGCTCACCCCCGGGGGATACGCAGTATTTT. Translation gives CASSPPGDTQYF. The full variable domain, in which reference TRBV18 and TRBJ2-3 provide the parts outside the CDR3, is NAGVMQNPRHLVRRRGQEARLRCSPMKGHSHVYWYRQLPEEGLKFMVYLQKENIIDESGMPKERFSAEFPKEGPSILRIQQVVRGDSAAYFCASSPPGDTQYFGPGTRLTVL.

CDR3 loop: CASSQVMRGHGSYNEQFF. CDR3 bases: TGTGCCAGCAGCCAAGTGATGAGAGGGCACGGGTCCTACAATGAGCAGTTCTTC. The rearrangement joins TRBV14 to TRBJ2-1; a weak D match, TRBD2 (5 bases). The ends were cut back, 1 base at V and 1 base at J, with 17 bases in the middle. The CDR3 has 18 amino acids. Germline-derived CDR1 and CDR2 are SGHDN and FVKESK.

As concerns this clone: This CDR3 is also generated by other DNA sequences in the sample. The genes are TRBV7-9 and TRBJ2-7; D unresolved. Germline V gene sequence: CDR1 SEHNR, CDR2 FQNEAQ (reference sequence). V lost 4 bases to trimming and J lost 2 bases, with 15 bases between them. The CDR3 sequence is 15 residues long. The DNA of the CDR3 is TGTGCCAGCAGCTACACCCGCTACTCAACCTACGAGCAGTACTTC. Residues: CASSYTRYSTYEQYF.

The chain is built from TRBV11-2 and TRBJ2-1, with 11 bases lining up with TRBD2. The CDR3 extends over 13 amino acids. Germline V CDR1 and CDR2: SGHAT, FQNNGV. The J segment lost 12 bases and the V segment lost 2 bases, leaving 3 bases of the junction unmatched. The CDR3 nucleotides read TGTGCCAGCAGCTTAACGCTAGCGGGAGGGCAGTTCTTC. This codes for CASSLTLAGGQFF.